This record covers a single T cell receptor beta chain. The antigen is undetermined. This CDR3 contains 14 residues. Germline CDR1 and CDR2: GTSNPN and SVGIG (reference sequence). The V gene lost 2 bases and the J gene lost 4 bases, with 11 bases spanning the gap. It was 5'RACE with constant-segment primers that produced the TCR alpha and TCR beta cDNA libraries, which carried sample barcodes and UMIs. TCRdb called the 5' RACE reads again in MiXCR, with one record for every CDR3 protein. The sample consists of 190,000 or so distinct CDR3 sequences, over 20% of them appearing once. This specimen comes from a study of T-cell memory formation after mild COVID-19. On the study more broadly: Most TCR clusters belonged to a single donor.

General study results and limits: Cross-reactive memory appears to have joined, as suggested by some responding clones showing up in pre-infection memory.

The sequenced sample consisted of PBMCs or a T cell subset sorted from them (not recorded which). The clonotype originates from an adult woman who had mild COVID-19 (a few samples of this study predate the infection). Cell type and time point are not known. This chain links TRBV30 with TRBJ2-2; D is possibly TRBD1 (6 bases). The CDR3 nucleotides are TGTGCCTGGAGTCCAGGGGCAAGCACCGGGGAGCTGTTTTTT. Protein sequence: CAWSPGASTGELFF.